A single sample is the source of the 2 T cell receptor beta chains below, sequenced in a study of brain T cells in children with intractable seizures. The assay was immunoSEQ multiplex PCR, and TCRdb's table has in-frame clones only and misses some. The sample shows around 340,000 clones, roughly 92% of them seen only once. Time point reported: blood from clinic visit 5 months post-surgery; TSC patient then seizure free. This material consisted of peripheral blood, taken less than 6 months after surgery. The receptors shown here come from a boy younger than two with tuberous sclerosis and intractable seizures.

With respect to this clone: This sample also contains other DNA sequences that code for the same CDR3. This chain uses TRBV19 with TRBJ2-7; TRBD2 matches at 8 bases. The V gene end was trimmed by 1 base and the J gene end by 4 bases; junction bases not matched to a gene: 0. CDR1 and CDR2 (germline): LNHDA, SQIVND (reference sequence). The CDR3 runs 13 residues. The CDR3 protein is CASSIAGGYEQYF. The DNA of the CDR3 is TGTGCCAGTAGTATAGCGGGAGGGTACGAGCAGTACTTC. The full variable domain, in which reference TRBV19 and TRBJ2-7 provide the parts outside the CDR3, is DGGITQSPKYLFRKEGQNVTLSCEQNLNHDAMYWYRQDPGQGLRLIYYSQIVNDFQKGDIAEGYSVSREKKESFPLTVTSAQKNPTAFYLCASSIAGGYEQYFGPGTRLTVT.

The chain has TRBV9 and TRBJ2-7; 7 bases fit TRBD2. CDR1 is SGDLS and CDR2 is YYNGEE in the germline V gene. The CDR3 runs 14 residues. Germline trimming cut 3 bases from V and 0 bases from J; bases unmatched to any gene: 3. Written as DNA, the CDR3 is TGTGCCAGCAGCGCCGGGACTAACTCCTACGAGCAGTACTTC. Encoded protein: CASSAGTNSYEQYF.